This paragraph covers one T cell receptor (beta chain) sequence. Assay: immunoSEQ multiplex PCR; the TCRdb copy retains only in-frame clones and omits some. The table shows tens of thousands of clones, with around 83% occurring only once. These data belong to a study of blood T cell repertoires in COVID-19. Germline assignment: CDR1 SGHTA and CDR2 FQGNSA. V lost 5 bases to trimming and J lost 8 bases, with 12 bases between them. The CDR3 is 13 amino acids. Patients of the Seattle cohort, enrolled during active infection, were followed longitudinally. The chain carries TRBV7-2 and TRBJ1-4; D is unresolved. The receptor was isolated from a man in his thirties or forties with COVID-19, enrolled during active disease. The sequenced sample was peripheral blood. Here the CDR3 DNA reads TGTGCCAGCAGCCCCCGGACGGGGGAAAAACTGTTTTTT. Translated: CASSPRTGEKLFF.